These T cell receptor beta chains were read from a single sample in a study of blood T cell repertoires in COVID-19. TCRdb's table, derived via immunoSEQ multiplex PCR, lists solely in-frame clones and lacks some. The sample shows approximately 200,000 clones, about 90% of them seen only once. The sample was PBMCs or T cells enriched from blood (not recorded which). The receptors were sampled from a young man who had recovered from COVID-19. The CDR3 runs from the conserved cysteine through the conserved F or W. D genes are given only for firm matches. Size tells how often a clone was seen (once, few, many) or the class of an expanded clone, and some rows leave it out.

J | size | D | V | DNA | CDR3
TRBJ2-7 | NA | NA | TRBV19 | TGTGCCAGTAGCCAGGGACTCCACTACGAGCAGTACTTC | CASSQGLHYEQYF
TRBJ1-2 | NA | NA | TRBV7-9 | TGTGCCAGCAGCTTAGGGAGGGCTCCCAACTATGGCTACACCTTC | CASSLGRAPNYGYTF
TRBJ2-3 | NA | TRBD2 | TRBV9 | TGTGCCAGCAGCGTATTCCTAGCGGGAGGGCCCGATACGCAGTATTTT | CASSVFLAGGPDTQYF
TRBJ1-5 | NA | TRBD1 | TRBV20-1 | TGCAGTGCTAGTTACAGGGGCGGTCAGCCCCAGCATTTT | CSASYRGGQPQHF
TRBJ2-1 | NA | TRBD2 | TRBV19 | TGTGCCAGTAGAGAGACCGGGACTACTATCCCCTCCTACAATGAGCAGTTCTTC | CASRETGTTIPSYNEQFF
TRBJ1-1 | few | NA | TRBV4-1 | TGCGCCAGCAGCCAAGCCGCGTCAAGTAAAGCTTTCTTT | CASSQAASSKAFF
TRBJ1-5 | NA | NA | TRBV27 | TGTGCCAGCAGTCGCAGCGCGGGGCCCCAGCATTTT | CASSRSAGPQHF
TRBJ1-5 | once | NA | TRBV4-3 | TGCGCCAGCAGCCAAGACCTCTCGAATCAGCCCCAGCATTTT | CASSQDLSNQPQHF
TRBJ1-2 | NA | NA | TRBV4-1 | TGCGCCAGCAGCCAAGAGATAGCAACTAACTATGGCTACACCTTC | CASSQEIATNYGYTF
TRBJ1-4 | NA | NA | TRBV6-5 | TGTGCCAGCAGTTACAGGGGGGGTGAAAAACTGTTTTTT | CASSYRGGEKLFF
TRBJ2-6 | NA | NA | TRBV3-1/TRBV3-2 | TGTGCCAGCAGCCACCCCCGACAGCTAGTCTCCTCTGGGGCCAACGTCCTGACTTTC | CASSHPRQLVSSGANVLTF